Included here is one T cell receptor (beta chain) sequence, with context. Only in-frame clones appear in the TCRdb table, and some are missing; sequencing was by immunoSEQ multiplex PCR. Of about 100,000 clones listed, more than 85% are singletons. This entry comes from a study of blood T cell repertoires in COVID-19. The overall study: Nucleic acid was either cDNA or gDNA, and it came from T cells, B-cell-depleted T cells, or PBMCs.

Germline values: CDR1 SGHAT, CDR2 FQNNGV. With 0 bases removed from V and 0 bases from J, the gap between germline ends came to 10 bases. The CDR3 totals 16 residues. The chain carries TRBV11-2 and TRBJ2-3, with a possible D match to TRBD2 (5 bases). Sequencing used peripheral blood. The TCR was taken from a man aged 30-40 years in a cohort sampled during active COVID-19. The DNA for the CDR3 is TGTGCCAGCAGCTTAGAGTTTCGGACTAGCACAGATACGCAGTATTTT. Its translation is CASSLEFRTSTDTQYF.